This T cell receptor (beta chain) was identified in a study of cytomegalovirus exposure and HLA in healthy donors. Primers included in the PCR were 60 Vbeta and 13 Jbeta primers. TCRdb's copy holds only in-frame clones and misses some; the assay was immunoSEQ multiplex PCR. The profile covers 120,000 to 150,000 clones, with 76% appearing a single time and approximately 4% taken by the ten largest. The trim removed 3 bases at V and 0 bases at J, leaving 7 bases unmatched. The germline V gene has CDR1 SGDLS and CDR2 YYNGEE. CDR3 length equals 16 residues. Input material: PBMCs. The chain couples TRBV9 to TRBJ1-2; 8 nucleotides line up with TRBD1. This receptor was identified in a man between 18 and 35 years old in good health and CMV-seronegative. CDR3 in DNA: TGTGCCAGCAGCGCCAGGACAGGGACTACTAACTATGGCTACACCTTC. It codes for CASSARTGTTNYGYTF.